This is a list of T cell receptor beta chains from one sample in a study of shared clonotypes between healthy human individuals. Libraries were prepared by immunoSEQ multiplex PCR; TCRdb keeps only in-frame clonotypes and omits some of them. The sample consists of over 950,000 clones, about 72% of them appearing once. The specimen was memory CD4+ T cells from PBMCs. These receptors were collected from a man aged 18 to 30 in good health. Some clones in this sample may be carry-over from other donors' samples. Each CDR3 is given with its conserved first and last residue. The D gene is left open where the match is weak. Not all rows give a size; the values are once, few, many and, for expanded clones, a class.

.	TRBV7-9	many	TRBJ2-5	TGTGCCAGCCGCTTACGGGGACCCGAAGAGACCCAGTACTTC	CASRLRGPEETQYF
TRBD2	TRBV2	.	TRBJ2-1	TGTGCCAGCAAACGGCTAGCGGGAGCCAATGAGCAGTTCTTC	CASKRLAGANEQFF
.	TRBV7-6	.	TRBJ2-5	TGTGCCAGCAGCTTAACCTGGAAAGAGACCCAGTACTTC	CASSLTWKETQYF
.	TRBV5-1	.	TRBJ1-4	TGCGCCAGCAGCTTGGGTGGGGCGGGAGAAAAACTGTTTTTT	CASSLGGAGEKLFF
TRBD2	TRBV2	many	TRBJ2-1	TGTGCCAGCAGGGGTTTGCCGACTAGCGGGAGTCCTGTCCGAAGTGAGCAGTTCTTC	CASRGLPTSGSPVRSEQFF
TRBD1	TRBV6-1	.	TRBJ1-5	TGTGCCAGCAGTGAAGTACGACAGGGAGGCAATCAGCCCCAGCATTTT	CASSEVRQGGNQPQHF
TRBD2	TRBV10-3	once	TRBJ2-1	TGTGCCATCAGCATAGCGGGAGTTAGCCAAAACGAGCAGTTCTTC	CAISIAGVSQNEQFF
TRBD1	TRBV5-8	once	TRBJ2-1	TGTGCCAGCAGCCAGGGACAGGGATACGACAATGAGCAGTTCTTC	CASSQGQGYDNEQFF
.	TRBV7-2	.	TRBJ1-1	TGTGCCAGCAGCCCATCCCGGGCGGCTTTCTTT	CASSPSRAAFF
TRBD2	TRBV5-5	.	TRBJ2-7	TGTGCCAGCAGCTTGTCTAGCGGGTACTCCTACGAGCAGTACTTC	CASSLSSGYSYEQYF
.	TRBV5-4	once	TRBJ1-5	TGTGCCAGCAGCTTGGGGCGGAATCAGCCCCAGCATTTT	CASSLGRNQPQHF
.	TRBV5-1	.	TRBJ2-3	TGCGCCAGCAGTCTTCGGGACGGCAGCACAGATACGCAGTATTTT	CASSLRDGSTDTQYF
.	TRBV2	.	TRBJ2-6	TGTGCCAGCAGTGAGCAGTGGCACGGATTCTCTGGGGCCAACGTCCTGACTTTC	CASSEQWHGFSGANVLTF